This TCR beta chain was captured in a study of shared clonotypes between healthy human individuals (dated by TCRdb to about 2020). Regarding the complete study: The cohort comprised a couple of women and a few men aged 18 to 49 years. Different laboratories and diverse techniques were used to prepare libraries and sequence TCR repertoires, to increase sequencing depth and limit assay-specific biases. For each donor, three plates each were used for CD4 naive and CD4 memory, two plates were used for CD8 naive, and one plate was used for CD8 memory. Per donor, leukapheresis produced somewhere between about 0.94 and 10 billion PBMCs. To estimate repertoire size and how much clonotype sharing occurs between individuals, the study deeply sequenced the blood TCR repertoires of roughly 5 healthy adults.

V lost 4 bases and J lost 0 bases, and the count of bases not matched to a germline gene is 6. The CDR3 runs 16 residues from the cysteine to the phenylalanine. Only the CDR3 region is kept as DNA, spanning 48 bases read in frame from base 1. The germline V gene specifies SGDLS as CDR1 and YYNGEE as CDR2. Broad study findings and their caveats: Estimated clonotype richness was generally larger for naive than for memory subsets. Higher generation probabilities were observed for clonotypes shared by all four sorted-subset donors than for non-shared clonotypes. The genetic and exposure-history diversity represented was limited by the small number of donors. Even with the large sequencing depth, rarefaction of the sorted-subset datasets indicated that sequencing was incomplete. Pairwise subsampling indicated that sequencing depth was expected to affect the degree of clonotype sharing among donors. Across a handful of donors, 5% to 6% of naive CD4, roughly 3.3% of naive CD8, 2% to 2.5% of memory CD4, and approximately 0.4% of memory CD8 clonotypes were shared. Sampling was restricted to blood, and TCR repertoires in tissues likely differ from the TCR repertoires found in blood.

Details on this clone: Its cognate antigen has yet to be identified. No base quality values were provided; no much bigger clone lies one nucleotide off.

TCR CDR3 regions were amplified from genomic DNA by multiplex PCR using the deep immunoSEQ assay. Extracted genomic DNA from each cell subset was spread evenly across all wells of several immunoSEQ 96-well plates, with each plate serving as a replicate. For sorted subsets, about 200 ng genomic DNA, equal to approximately 30,000 T cell genomes, was loaded into each replicate PCR. Purified libraries were measured with a Qubit 3.0 fluorometer, size-checked on a Bioanalyzer 2100, and measured again with the KAPA Library Quantification kit. A separate single-read 150-cycle Illumina NextSeq 550 flow cell was used to sequence each immunoSEQ 96-well plate. The original pipeline was this. Because the immunoSEQ output included only junctional sequences and no quality scores, the filtering could not be the same as the filtering used for full-length reads. Sequences were annotated with PyIR, a Python wrapper for IgBLAST v1.9, and V/J genes and CDR3 were assigned using IMGT germline references. Reads were filtered out if the reads had weak V/J assignments (E-value above 1e-6), no CDR3, stop codons, out-of-frame junctions, or ambiguous translated residues. A V3J clonotype was defined by an identical inferred V gene, J gene, and CDR3 amino acid sequence. To compute the percentage overlap between repertoires, the number of shared unique clonotypes was divided by the size of the smaller repertoire. Richness of each repertoire was evaluated using RTK rarefaction, the Chao1 estimator, and Recon v2.1 estimates of unobserved clonotypes. OLGA was used to compute generation probabilities for all TCRbeta clonotypes that the gDNA method yielded from a handful of donors. TCRdb mirrors the immuneACCESS table, restricted to in-frame sequences. Some clones are absent from its copies; in checked studies, under half trace to an unresolved V gene, and the reason for the others is unknown. The DNA gave D and trimming, while V, J and clone size come from that table. The sample includes about 2.3 million clones, with 80% to 95% observed a single time. The ten largest account for about 0.39% of the sample.

Healthy HIV-negative adults with no recently reported acute infections or vaccinations were included as donors. Every donor was a Caucasian adult living in Nashville, Tennessee, USA. CD4+ T cells were enriched by magnetic negative selection; naive cells were then positively selected on CD45RA, and the negative fraction formed the memory subset. Blood was collected by leukapheresis, and PBMCs were isolated by Ficoll-Histopaque density gradient centrifugation and then cryopreserved in liquid nitrogen vapor phase. Analytical flow cytometry was used to check the purity and quantity of each magnetically sorted T cell population. Genomic DNA was isolated from every sorted fraction and measured by UV absorbance on a Nanodrop 2000c.

The sequence joins TRBV9 to TRBJ1-3; 8 bases in the junction line up with TRBD1. The sequenced material came from naive CD4+ T cells from PBMCs. What this sample's cell subset or site label stands for: CD45RA+ positively selected. This receptor was identified in a man younger than 35 in good health. Some clones in this sample may be carry-over from other donors' samples. The CDR3 in this case is CASSLRTGFSGNTIYF. The sequenced DNA is TGTGCCAGCAGCTTAAGGACAGGGTTCTCTGGAAACACCATATATTTT.